The sample holds a few counts of the clone carrying this T cell receptor (beta chain). The data were produced by immunoSEQ multiplex PCR, yet TCRdb's version contains in-frame clones alone and is incomplete. Found here are around 63,000 clones, about four fifths of them singletons; the top ten hold roughly 5%. Time point denoted: pretreatment peripheral blood. Patients presented with locally advanced or metastatic urothelial carcinoma. This sample stems from a study of PD-L1 blockade in urothelial cancer. In the study overall: Atezolizumab was started by patients in 2014 at 1,200 mg intravenously every 3 weeks. About nine tenths of the roughly 30 patients were men with bladder-origin urothelial cancer.

Germline CDR1 and CDR2: SGHVS and FNYEAQ. Trimming shortened V by 1 base and J by 2 bases, and 12 bases separated the two germline ends. CDR3 length: 16 residues. The chain recombines TRBV7-6 with TRBJ2-1, with D perhaps matching TRBD2 (7 bases). Sequenced material: PBMCs, taken around atezolizumab (anti-PD-L1) treatment. The clonotype was recovered from a man between 65 and 80 years old with urothelial cancer. The CDR3 loop reads CASSLVGGGAYNEQFF. The CDR3 region has the DNA TGTGCCAGCAGCTTAGTCGGAGGGGGGGCCTACAATGAGCAGTTCTTC.